This T cell receptor (beta chain) was found in a study of T cell changes during pregnancy in multiple sclerosis. CDR1 is MNHEY, CDR2 SMNVEV, per germline (reference sequence). This CDR3 is 13 amino acids long. Trimming left V 6 bases short and J 9 bases short, with 12 bases between. This clone was detected only a few times. The assay was immunoSEQ multiplex PCR, and TCRdb's table has in-frame clones only and misses some. The table shows some 38,000 clones, with under 95% occurring only once. The V and J genes are TRBV27 and TRBJ1-6; D perhaps matches TRBD1 (6 bases). This sample comprised CD4+ T cells from peripheral blood mononuclear cells, obtained in the second trimester of pregnancy. The source is a female donor in good health, enrolled as a control in a pregnancy study. The CDR3 DNA is TGTGCCAGCAGGCCGGGACACGGTTCACCCCTCCACTTT. It yields the protein CASRPGHGSPLHF.